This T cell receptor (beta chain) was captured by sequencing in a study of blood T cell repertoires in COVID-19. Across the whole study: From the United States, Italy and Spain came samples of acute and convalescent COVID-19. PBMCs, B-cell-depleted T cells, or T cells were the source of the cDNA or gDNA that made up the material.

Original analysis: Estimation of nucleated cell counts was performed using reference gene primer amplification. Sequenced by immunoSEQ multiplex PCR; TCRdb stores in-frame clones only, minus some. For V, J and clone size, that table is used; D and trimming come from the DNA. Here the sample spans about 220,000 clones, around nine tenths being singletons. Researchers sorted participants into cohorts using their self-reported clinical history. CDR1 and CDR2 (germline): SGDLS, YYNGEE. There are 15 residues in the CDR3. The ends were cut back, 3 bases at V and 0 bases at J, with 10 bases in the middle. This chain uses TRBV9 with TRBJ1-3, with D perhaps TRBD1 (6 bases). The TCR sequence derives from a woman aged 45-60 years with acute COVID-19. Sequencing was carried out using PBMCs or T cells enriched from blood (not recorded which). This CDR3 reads CASSGGHVSGNTIYF. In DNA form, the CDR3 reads TGTGCCAGCAGCGGGGGACATGTCTCTGGAAACACCATATATTTT.